This TCR beta chain was captured by sequencing in a study of technical replicates of blood from a handful of donors. Here immunoSEQ multiplex PCR was the method, and the copy in TCRdb shows in-frame clones only, minus some. Here the sample spans over 80,000 clones, approximately 96% being singletons. The sequenced sample was T cells isolated from PBMCs. This TCR derives from a human donor in good health.

This chain's CDR3 is CASSFFPGQREEKLFF. In nucleotides, the CDR3 is TGTGCCAGCAGTTTCTTCCCGGGACAACGGGAAGAAAAACTGTTTTTT. The chain uses TRBV27 and TRBJ1-4; a possible D gene is TRBD1 (6 bases). V was pared by 3 bases and J by 8 bases, with 19 bases between. The CDR3 consists of 16 residues. Germline V CDR1 and CDR2: MNHEY, SMNVEV (reference sequence).